Listed below are T cell receptor beta chains from one sample, sequenced in a study of vaccination effects on CD4 cells after COVID-19. The method was immunoSEQ multiplex PCR; TCRdb's version includes in-frame clones alone and lacks a portion of them. The sample consists of fewer than 15,000 clones, just under 75% of them appearing once. Their specific antigens are unknown. The sample consisted of CD4+ T cells from PBMCs cultured with HCoV-NL63 spike peptides, taken after COVID-19 vaccination. The receptors shown here come from a human donor who had a prior SARS-CoV-2 infection. The CDR3 runs from the conserved cysteine through the conserved F or W. A D gene is named only where the DNA matches it firmly. Size is omitted from some rows. Given values are once, few, many or a class for expanded clones.

cdr3_nt cdr3_aa j_call v_call clone_size d_call
TGTGCCAGCAGCGCCCCGGACAGCGACACATTTTATGGCTACACCTTC CASSAPDSDTFYGYTF TRBJ1-2 TRBV2 NA NA
TGTGCCAGTAGGATTAGATACAATCAGCCCCAGCATTTT CASRIRYNQPQHF TRBJ1-5 TRBV19 few NA
TGCGCCAGCAGCCGGGGACAGGGGAGTGGGGCCAACGTCCTGACTTTC CASSRGQGSGANVLTF TRBJ2-6 TRBV5-1 medium-sized TRBD1
TGCGCCAGCAGGGGGACAGGCGGTAATGAAAAACTGTTTTTT CASRGTGGNEKLFF TRBJ1-4 TRBV5-1 NA TRBD1
TGTGCCTGGGACCCCCGGGGGGGCAGTGAGCAGTTCTTC CAWDPRGGSEQFF TRBJ2-1 TRBV30 NA TRBD2
TGCAGTGCTTGGGACAGGAAAGGCTACACCTTC CSAWDRKGYTF TRBJ1-2 TRBV20-1 NA TRBD1
TGCGCCAGCAGCTTGGGACCGAACTCTGGAAACACCATATATTTT CASSLGPNSGNTIYF TRBJ1-3 TRBV5-1 few NA
TGTGCCAGCAGCCAAGATTTAGGTCCTGGCTACACCTTC CASSQDLGPGYTF TRBJ1-2 TRBV3-1/TRBV3-2 NA NA
TGTGCCAGCAGCTTAAACCCGTCTCTAAGGGCTTTCTTT CASSLNPSLRAFF TRBJ1-1 TRBV7-3 NA NA
TGTGCCTGGAGTGTGGGCGGGTTGGCCCAGCATTTT CAWSVGGLAQHF TRBJ1-5 TRBV30 NA NA
TGTGCCAGCAGTGAATTCAGTAATCAGCCCCAGCATTTT CASSEFSNQPQHF TRBJ1-5 TRBV2 NA NA
TGCGCCAGCAGTGAGGGACAGGGGGCTTACTCACCCCTCCACTTT CASSEGQGAYSPLHF TRBJ1-6 TRBV5-1 NA TRBD1
TGTGCCAGCAGCCAAGGGGGGGGCGGGGAGACCCAGTACTTC CASSQGGGGETQYF TRBJ2-5 TRBV5-6 NA NA
TGTGCCACCAGCATGGTAGATCCCTCGAATGAGCAGTTCTTC CATSMVDPSNEQFF TRBJ2-1 TRBV15 NA NA
TGTGCCAGCAGTGAAGGGACAGGGAATGAAAAACTGTTTTTT CASSEGTGNEKLFF TRBJ1-4 TRBV2 NA TRBD1
TGTGCCAGCAGTTCCCCGACTAGCGGGAGGGCCCAGTACTTC CASSSPTSGRAQYF TRBJ2-7 TRBV27 NA TRBD2
TGTGCCAGCTCATCTAGACTGGGAGAGACCCAGTACTTC CASSSRLGETQYF TRBJ2-5 TRBV18 NA NA
TGTGCCAGCTCGCCCGCCGGGACAGGCTACGAGCAGTACTTC CASSPAGTGYEQYF TRBJ2-7 TRBV18 NA TRBD1
TGTGCCAGCAGCTTTTCAGGGACTATCGGCGAGCAGTACTTC CASSFSGTIGEQYF TRBJ2-7 TRBV7-8 NA TRBD2
TGTGCCAGCAGCCAAGAGGTCTATGGCTACACCTTC CASSQEVYGYTF TRBJ1-2 TRBV3-1/TRBV3-2 NA NA
TGTGCCAGCAGCAAAGGACCCATAGATTCACCCCTCCACTTT CASSKGPIDSPLHF TRBJ1-6 TRBV11-2 once NA
TGTGCCAGCAGCTTTTGGGGCGGGAGGAGGACTGAAGCTTTCTTT CASSFWGGRRTEAFF TRBJ1-1 TRBV7-9 NA NA
TGTGCCAGCAGCAAACCAGGGCCCGGGGAGCTGTTTTTT CASSKPGPGELFF TRBJ2-2 TRBV2 once NA